This T cell receptor beta chain appears in the sequencing data of a study of cytomegalovirus exposure and HLA in healthy donors. J was trimmed by 4 bases and V by 0 bases; bases with no gene match: 7. Germline V lookup: CDR1 LGHNA, CDR2 YSLEER. The CDR3 has 16 residues. 60 Vbeta and 13 Jbeta primers were used in PCR. Method: immunoSEQ multiplex PCR; TCRdb's copy keeps in-frame clones and lacks some. The data show approximately 150,000 clones, about 80% seen once. The chain is built from TRBV4-3 and TRBJ1-2, with 8 bases matching TRBD1. This sequence was found in a man aged 25-45 years in good health and CMV-seropositive. The sequenced material came from PBMCs. CDR3 protein: CASSQDTQGVPYGYTF. The CDR3 region has the DNA TGCGCCAGCAGCCAAGATACACAGGGGGTTCCCTATGGCTACACCTTC.